Here is one T cell receptor (beta chain) with its context. The sample originates from a study of T-cell reconstitution after alpha-beta-depleted transplantation in children. Preparing the TCRbeta library involved the use of unique molecular identifiers. TCRdb itself ran the PCR reads through MiXCR, one entry per CDR3 protein. The repertoire includes approximately 400,000 distinct CDR3 sequences, 11% of them detected once, and nearly 5.5% sits in the top ten. The CDR3 is 13 amino acids. Germline CDR1 and CDR2: SEHNR and FQNEAQ (reference sequence). Trimming shortened V by 4 bases and J by 5 bases, and 11 bases separated the two germline ends.

This chain links TRBV7-9 with TRBJ2-5; either TRBD1 or TRBD2 may fit D (5 bases each). The source of this sequence is a human donor who donated a stem cell graft to a child with acute myeloid leukemia. Sequencing was performed on PBMCs from the stem cell graft donor, taken from the stem cell graft. CDR3 loop: CASSSAGTETQYF. CDR3 coding DNA: TGTGCCAGCAGCTCTGCAGGGACGGAGACCCAGTACTTC.